A single sample gave rise to the 8 T cell receptor beta chains below, sequenced in a study of blood T cell repertoires in COVID-19. Here immunoSEQ multiplex PCR was the method, and the copy in TCRdb shows in-frame clones only, minus some. The data contain fewer than 250,000 clones, about 88% of them seen just once; the ten biggest clones take up about 0.93%. Sequencing was performed on peripheral blood. These receptors were obtained from a man aged 40-49 years with acute or convalescent COVID-19.

This sequence joins TRBV6-6 and TRBJ1-5; D is unclear. The V gene's germline CDR1 is MNHNY and CDR2 SVGAGI (reference sequence). V shed 6 bases and J shed 2 bases, with 11 bases lying between them. CDR3 size: 14 residues. Here the CDR3 reads CASRNGGGNQPQHF. DNA of the CDR3: TGTGCCAGCAGAAACGGCGGGGGCAATCAGCCCCAGCATTTT.

The chain joins TRBV18 to TRBJ1-1, with 7 bases that match TRBD1. Germline trimming cut 5 bases from V and 5 bases from J; bases unmatched to any gene: 8. Germline V gene sequence: CDR1 KGHSH, CDR2 LQKENI. This CDR3 is 14 amino acids long. CDR3 amino acids: CASSGTGDGTEAFF. In DNA, the CDR3 is TGTGCCAGCTCAGGCACAGGGGATGGAACTGAAGCTTTCTTT.

The rearrangement uses TRBV5-1 and TRBJ1-1; D is perhaps TRBD1 (5 bases). This CDR3 comprises 14 residues. Germline loops: CDR1 SGHRS, CDR2 YFSETQ. The ends were cut back, 1 base at V and 1 base at J, with 8 bases in the middle. CDR3 sequence: CASSLTTGNTEAFF. Written as DNA, the CDR3 is TGCGCCAGCAGCTTGACCACAGGGAACACTGAAGCTTTCTTT. Combining the CDR3 with reference TRBV5-1 and TRBJ1-1 gives the whole variable domain KAGVTQTPRYLIKTRGQQVTLSCSPISGHRSVSWYQQTPGQGLQFLFEYFSETQRNKGNFPGRFSGRQFSNSRSEMNVSTLELGDSALYLCASSLTTGNTEAFFGQGTRLTVV.

This chain uses TRBV27 with TRBJ1-2, with D maybe TRBD1 (6 bases). There are 13 residues in the CDR3. Germline lookup yields CDR1 MNHEY and CDR2 SMNVEV (reference sequence). V was trimmed by 6 bases and J by 4 bases, leaving 12 bases between them. As DNA, the CDR3 is TGTGCCAGCAGCTCCAGGGGCGGCTATGGCTACACCTTC. This sequence encodes CASSSRGGYGYTF.

This chain joins TRBV15 and TRBJ2-1; TRBD2 agrees at 11 bases. The CDR3 is 18 amino acids. CDR1 is LNHNV and CDR2 is YYDKDF in the germline V gene (reference sequence). V was pared by 4 bases and J by 7 bases, with 15 bases of the junction left unmatched. The CDR3 DNA reads as TGTGCCACCAGCATCAGTAACTCCTTAGCGGGGGGGTGGAATGAGCAGTTCTTC. This encodes CATSISNSLAGGWNEQFF.

This clone turned up a few times. V usage is TRBV19 and J usage is TRBJ1-2; TRBD1 agrees at 8 bases. Per germline, CDR1 LNHDA and CDR2 SQIVND (reference sequence). V was pared by 2 bases and J by 4 bases, with 6 bases of the junction left unmatched. This CDR3 contains 15 residues. The CDR3 loop is CASSILKTGAYGYTF. In nucleotides, the CDR3 is TGTGCCAGTAGTATACTTAAGACAGGGGCCTATGGCTACACCTTC.

V and J are TRBV5-6 and TRBJ1-2; D might be TRBD1 (5 bases). Germline CDR1 SGHDT, CDR2 YYEEEE. Deletions cut 4 bases from V and 4 bases from J, with 11 bases between. CDR3 size: 13 residues. CDR3 sequence (DNA): TGTGCCAGCAGCCCACCGGGGGTCTATGGCTACACCTTC. It encodes CASSPPGVYGYTF.

The chain couples TRBV24-1 to TRBJ2-1; maybe TRBD1 (6 bases). Between the trimmed V and J ends, which lost 7 bases and 10 bases, there was a span of 13 bases. Germline V gene lookup returns CDR1 KGHDR and CDR2 SFDVKD. The CDR3 spans 12 residues. The CDR3 nucleotides read TGTGCCACCAGCGAACAGGGCGACGAGCAGTTCTTC. It yields the protein CATSEQGDEQFF.